The 21 T cell receptor beta chains listed next were all sequenced from one sample in a study of beta chain features in type 1 diabetes. Study results and limitations: TCRB CDR3s from Type 1 diabetes patients were moderately but significantly shorter in all four CD4+ subsets.

What was sequenced were expressed TCRB transcripts, since all of the isolated RNA had been reverse transcribed. Clones were read by immunoSEQ multiplex PCR, and TCRdb kept only the in-frame ones, dropping some. This table has some 200,000 clones, roughly 17% appearing once. These receptors' targets are unknown. Material for sequencing was naive CD4+ T cells from blood. The receptors come from a man aged 30-40 years with type 1 diabetes.

This chain uses TRBV7-2 with TRBJ1-2, with D unclear. V gave up 4 bases and J gave up 6 bases, with 12 bases separating them. CDR1 and CDR2 from the germline V gene are SGHTA and FQGNSA. The CDR3 is made up of 13 amino acids. This CDR3 is CASSWISQDGYTF. The CDR3 region has the DNA TGTGCCAGCAGCTGGATCTCGCAAGATGGCTACACCTTC.

This clone was seen a handful of times. CDR3 DNA sequence: TGTGCCAGCAGCTTCACCCGGCTAGCGGGAACAAAGCAGTTCTTC. It encodes CASSFTRLAGTKQFF. The gene calls are TRBV13 and TRBJ2-1; 9 bases are shared with TRBD2. The trim removed 3 bases at V and 11 bases at J, leaving 11 bases unmatched. The CDR3 totals 15 residues. Looked up from germline, CDR1 is PRHDT and CDR2 is FYEKMQ (reference sequence).

This clone was seen just once. The genes are TRBV6-5 and TRBJ1-2; TRBD1 matches at 9 bases. V lost 7 bases to trimming and J lost 3 bases; unmatched junction nucleotides: 6. The CDR3 is made up of 14 amino acids. CDR1 is MNHEY and CDR2 is SVGAGI in the germline V gene. CDR3 in amino acids: CASNYRTGDYGYTF. In nucleotides, the CDR3 is TGTGCCAGCAACTACCGGACAGGGGACTATGGCTACACCTTC.

This clone was found a few times. V is TRBV30 and J is TRBJ2-2, with D unclear. Per the germline V gene, CDR1 is GTSNPN and CDR2 is SVGIG (reference sequence). This CDR3 has 13 residues. Trimming took off 4 bases at V and 1 base at J, with 7 bases between the two ends. Here the CDR3 reads CAWTTGNTGELFF. DNA of the CDR3: TGTGCCTGGACCACGGGGAACACCGGGGAGCTGTTTTTT.

This clone was picked up a small number of times. The chain couples TRBV6-6 to TRBJ2-7; the D gene could be TRBD1 or TRBD2 (5 bases each). Germline lookup yields CDR1 MNHNY and CDR2 SVGAGI (reference sequence). The CDR3 loop spans 14 amino acids. V was clipped by 6 bases and J by 1 base, with 13 bases between them. CDR3 sequence (DNA): TGTGCCAGCAGCGAAAGGGACGGTTCCTACGAGCAGTACTTC. Amino acids: CASSERDGSYEQYF.

The rearrangement links TRBV5-4 to TRBJ2-5, with 10 bases that match TRBD1. The V and J ends lost 3 bases and 2 bases, in that order; junction bases with no gene match: 7. Germline values: CDR1 SGHNT, CDR2 YYREEE (reference sequence). CDR3 length: 16 residues. The CDR3 is CASSSRQGAKQETQYF. CDR3 sequence (DNA): TGTGCCAGCAGCTCCCGACAGGGGGCGAAGCAAGAGACCCAGTACTTC.

The rearrangement uses TRBV18 and TRBJ2-3, with D hard to call. The V and J ends lost 8 bases and 5 bases respectively, with 11 bases between them. The CDR3 sequence is 12 residues long. From germline, CDR1 is KGHSH and CDR2 LQKENI. DNA of the CDR3: TGTGCCAGCGTACCCATAAAAGATACGCAGTATTTT. Its protein product is CASVPIKDTQYF.

The sample holds a few counts of this clone. The CDR3 is CASSVGSRNTEAFF. Written as DNA, the CDR3 is TGTGCCAGCAGCGTAGGCTCCAGGAACACTGAAGCTTTCTTT. The V gene is TRBV9, the J gene TRBJ1-1; no clear D gene. Germline V gene data show CDR1 as SGDLS and CDR2 as YYNGEE. The CDR3 has 14 amino acids. The V gene lost 0 bases and the J gene lost 1 base, with 7 bases spanning the gap.

The table lists this clone with a few counts. The rearrangement links TRBV9 to TRBJ2-7; D might be TRBD1 or TRBD2, each matching 5 bases. Germline CDR1 and CDR2: SGDLS and YYNGEE. Trimming stripped 4 bases from V and 3 bases from J, with 14 bases between. CDR3 length: 14 residues. CDR3 in amino acids: CASSLTIGGYEQYF. The CDR3 DNA reads as TGTGCCAGCAGCTTAACTATTGGGGGCTACGAGCAGTACTTC.

This clone has a handful of counts. The V and J genes are TRBV18 and TRBJ2-1; TRBD1 agrees at 9 bases. V lost 3 bases to trimming and J lost 9 bases; unmatched junction nucleotides: 6. The CDR3 totals 14 residues. The germline V gene encodes CDR1 KGHSH and CDR2 LQKENI. The CDR3 region has the DNA TGTGCCAGCTCACCTGGGGACAGGGTAGGTGAGCAGTTCTTC. It yields the protein CASSPGDRVGEQFF.

This rearrangement joins TRBV7-9 to TRBJ1-1; D is possibly TRBD1 (5 bases). The CDR3 is 14 amino acids. Trimming stripped 7 bases from V and 1 base from J, with 13 bases between. Germline V gene data show CDR1 as SEHNR and CDR2 as FQNEAQ (reference sequence). The CDR3, as DNA: TGTGCCAGCACCGTAGACAGTTCGAACACTGAAGCTTTCTTT. Protein sequence: CASTVDSSNTEAFF.

This clone showed up just a few times. The chain links TRBV7-9 to TRBJ2-3; 9 bases agree with TRBD2. Unmatched junction bases numbered 11, after V lost 6 bases and J lost 4 bases. This CDR3 is built from 16 residues. Germline assignment: CDR1 SEHNR and CDR2 FQNEAQ (reference sequence). The CDR3 sequence: CASSSLSGSGADTQYF. The CDR3 nucleotides are TGTGCCAGCAGTTCGCTTAGCGGGAGTGGCGCAGATACGCAGTATTTT.

This clone was observed a handful of times. CDR3 nucleotide sequence: TGTGCCAGCAGCCGCTCAGGGATTGAAGCTTTCTTT. This codes for CASSRSGIEAFF. The chain carries TRBV14 and TRBJ1-1; D may be TRBD1 (5 bases). V was pared by 4 bases and J by 7 bases, with 10 bases between. CDR3 length: 12 amino acids. CDR1 SGHDN and CDR2 FVKESK come from the germline V gene.

This clone was counted only a few times. V gene TRBV10-3 combines with J gene TRBJ2-4; D not resolved. The CDR3 sequence is 13 residues long. Germline lookup yields CDR1 ENHRY and CDR2 SYGVKD. Trimming took off 0 bases at V and 12 bases at J, with 12 bases between the two ends. In DNA form, the CDR3 reads TGTGCCATCAGTGAGTCAGGGCCAACAAGTCAGTACTTC. Its protein product is CAISESGPTSQYF.

This clone was counted only a few times. The chain has TRBV7-2 and TRBJ2-6, with unresolved D. The V and J ends lost 5 bases and 3 bases respectively, with 11 bases between them. Germline V lookup: CDR1 SGHTA, CDR2 FQGNSA. The CDR3 extends over 15 amino acids. In DNA, the CDR3 is TGTGCCAGCAGCCCCACCGAGGATGGGGCCAACGTCCTGACTTTC. Translation: CASSPTEDGANVLTF.

The chain joins TRBV14 to TRBJ1-3; no reliable D call. The CDR3 loop spans 14 amino acids. With 3 bases removed from V and 0 bases from J, the gap between germline ends came to 6 bases. The germline V gene has CDR1 SGHDN and CDR2 FVKESK. The DNA of the CDR3 is TGTGCCAGCAGCCAGGCTCTCTCTGGAAACACCATATATTTT. The encoded protein is CASSQALSGNTIYF. Drawing the rest from reference TRBV14 and TRBJ1-3, the complete variable domain is EAGVTQFPSHSVIEKGQTVTLRCDPISGHDNLYWYRRVMGKEIKFLLHFVKESKQDESGMPNNRFLAERTGGTYSTLKVQPAELEDSGVYFCASSQALSGNTIYFGEGSWLTVV.

The chain combines TRBV27 with TRBJ2-7; D perhaps matches TRBD1 (6 bases). V lost 4 bases, J lost 2 bases, and 15 bases lay in between. The V gene's germline CDR1 is MNHEY and CDR2 SMNVEV (reference sequence). This CDR3 has 15 amino acids. Here the CDR3 reads CASSSLTGRAYEQYF. CDR3 nucleotide sequence: TGTGCCAGCAGTTCCCTGACAGGTCGCGCCTACGAGCAGTACTTC.

This clone has more than one count but fewer than ten. This chain uses TRBV10-3 with TRBJ2-3, with 8 nucleotides matching TRBD2. The CDR3 contains 14 residues. J lost 1 base, V lost 6 bases, and 3 bases had no gene match. CDR1 and CDR2 from the germline V gene are ENHRY and SYGVKD. CDR3 residues: CAISSTSGTDTQYF. The CDR3 DNA reads as TGTGCCATCAGCTCGACTAGCGGCACAGATACGCAGTATTTT.

This clone was seen only a few times. This chain uses TRBV9 with TRBJ2-3; the D is unclear. Germline lookup yields CDR1 SGDLS and CDR2 YYNGEE. Trimming removed 4 bases from V and 6 bases from J, with 18 bases in between. The CDR3 has 15 amino acids. CDR3 nucleotides: TGTGCCAGCAGCCCCAACGGGCCGGGTCCGGATACGCAGTATTTT. Amino acids: CASSPNGPGPDTQYF.

This sequence joins TRBV29-1 and TRBJ2-2, with TRBD1 matching over 10 bases. This CDR3 is built from 15 residues. Losses at the gene ends were 7 bases for V and 0 bases for J; bases not matched to a gene: 5. CDR1 SQVTM and CDR2 ANQGSEA come from the germline V gene. CDR3 nucleotides: TGCAGCGGGATGACAGGGGGCCCGAACACCGGGGAGCTGTTTTTT. This gives the protein CSGMTGGPNTGELFF.

This chain uses TRBV30 with TRBJ1-1; D uncertain. Trimming shortened V by 0 bases and J by 0 bases, and 5 bases separated the two germline ends. Per germline, CDR1 GTSNPN and CDR2 SVGIG (reference sequence). The length of the CDR3 is 13 residues. Here the CDR3 reads CAWSVQLNTEAFF. CDR3 nucleotides: TGTGCCTGGAGTGTCCAGCTGAACACTGAAGCTTTCTTT.